Each of the 4 T cell receptor beta chains below was sequenced from the same sample in a study of OX40 agonist ivuxolimab in advanced cancers. TCRdb's table, derived via immunoSEQ multiplex PCR, lists solely in-frame clones and lacks some. The table has approximately 27,000 clones, 87% seen once; the top ten hold 12% to 15%. The sequencing here drew on CD4+ or CD8+ T cells sorted from blood, taken in a trial of the OX40 agonist ivuxolimab. The receptor source for this set is an adult with an advanced solid tumor such as melanoma, head and neck, liver or kidney cancer.

The chain carries TRBV6-1 and TRBJ2-1; D unresolved. The germline CDR1 and CDR2 sequences are MNHNS and SASEGT. V lost 2 bases, J lost 9 bases, and 11 bases lay in between. This CDR3 contains 13 residues. The CDR3 reads CASSELVAPEQFF. Here the CDR3 DNA reads TGTGCCAGCAGTGAATTGGTAGCCCCTGAGCAGTTCTTC.

The chain joins TRBV6-1 to TRBJ2-7; the D gene could be TRBD1 or TRBD2 (5 bases each). The germline V gene has CDR1 MNHNS and CDR2 SASEGT. The germline V and J ends were trimmed by 4 bases and 4 bases, with 11 bases remaining between them. The CDR3 totals 13 residues. This chain's CDR3 is CASSGGVYYEQYF. CDR3 DNA sequence: TGTGCCAGCAGTGGAGGGGTTTATTACGAGCAGTACTTC.

The chain couples TRBV5-4 to TRBJ2-7; D gene uncertain. V was trimmed by 1 base and J by 3 bases, leaving 11 bases between them. The CDR3 runs 14 residues. Germline loops: CDR1 SGHNT, CDR2 YYREEE (reference sequence). The CDR3 nucleotides read TGTGCCAGCAGCTTGTATGGGTCCCTCTACGAGCAGTACTTC. It specifies CASSLYGSLYEQYF.

V is TRBV6-6 and J is TRBJ2-1; possible D gene TRBD1, 6 bases. The V end lost 4 bases, the J end lost 3 bases, and 7 bases lay between the germline ends. Germline V gives CDR1 MNHNY, CDR2 SVGAGI (reference sequence). The CDR3 runs to 13 residues. The CDR3 bases are TGTGCCAGCAGTTGGGGACACTACAATGAGCAGTTCTTC. Translated: CASSWGHYNEQFF.